Each of the 19 T cell receptor beta chains below was sequenced from the same sample in a study of T cells in Graves' hyperthyroidism and ophthalmopathy. Amplification of TCR beta CDR3 regions used RNA as the template. HTBI primers drove first-round RT-PCR of the TCR CDR3. Each CDR3 protein is one row after TCRdb ran MiXCR on the multiplex PCR reads. The sample shows under 350,000 distinct CDR3 sequences, about an eighth of them seen only once. The sequenced sample consisted of blood. These receptors originate from a woman in her twenties or thirties with Graves' hyperthyroidism that later progressed to Graves' ophthalmopathy.

As to this clonotype: This could be a read error, since a much larger clone is one nucleotide away. This rearrangement joins TRBV9 to TRBJ2-5; TRBD2 aligns across 9 bases. This CDR3 spans 15 amino acids. V trimming: 6 bases; J trimming: 2 bases; junction bases outside the gene matches: 8. Germline assignment: CDR1 SGDLS and CDR2 YYNGEE. DNA for the CDR3: TGTGCCAGCACCCTTAGCGGGAGCTATCAAGAGACCCAGTACTTC. Protein product: CASTLSGSYQETQYF.

The CDR3 here is CASSEVQDTYEQYF. In DNA, the CDR3 is TGTGCCAGCAGTGAAGTGCAGGATACCTACGAGCAGTACTTC. The chain links TRBV6-1 to TRBJ2-7; D not certain. Trimming left V 1 base short and J 2 bases short, with 9 bases between. This CDR3 is 14 amino acids long. The germline V gene encodes CDR1 MNHNS and CDR2 SASEGT.

This clonotype was seen ten or more times. This chain uses TRBV18 with TRBJ2-7; tentatively, D is TRBD1 (5 bases). The V end was cut by 3 bases, the J end by 2 bases, with 11 bases between. This CDR3 is built from 14 residues. Looked up from germline, CDR1 is KGHSH and CDR2 is LQKENI. The CDR3 here is CASSPDLRAYEQYF. CDR3 bases: TGTGCCAGCTCACCGGATCTCAGGGCCTACGAGCAGTACTTC.

The chain employs TRBV4-3 and TRBJ1-2, with 11 bases that match TRBD1. The CDR3 loop spans 16 amino acids. Germline V lookup: CDR1 LGHNA, CDR2 YSLEER. Losses at the gene ends were 0 bases for V and 4 bases for J; bases not matched to a gene: 4. The CDR3 is CASSQDGTGGGYGYTF. CDR3 DNA sequence: TGCGCCAGCAGCCAAGACGGGACAGGGGGAGGCTATGGCTACACCTTC.

This clonotype was observed many times. The chain recombines TRBV7-9 with TRBJ2-1; D is uncertain. The CDR3 runs to 14 residues. V was clipped by 3 bases and J by 4 bases, with 10 bases between them. Germline CDR1 is SEHNR and CDR2 is FQNEAQ (reference sequence). CDR3 DNA sequence: TGTGCCAGCAGCTTGTCGGGCACTTACAATGAGCAGTTCTTC. This translates into CASSLSGTYNEQFF. Using reference TRBV7-9 and TRBJ2-1 for the parts outside the CDR3, the full variable domain is DTGVSQNPRHKITKRGQNVTFRCDPISEHNRLYWYRQTLGQGPEFLTYFQNEAQLEKSRLLSDRFSAERPKGSFSTLEIQRTEQGDSAMYLCASSLSGTYNEQFFGPGTRLTVL.

The J gene is TRBJ1-1, the V gene TRBV19; the D is unclear. Germline assignment: CDR1 LNHDA and CDR2 SQIVND (reference sequence). CDR3 size: 13 residues. V lost 7 bases to trimming and J lost 5 bases, with 14 bases between them. CDR3 sequence: CASMGVSWTEAFF. The CDR3 DNA is TGTGCCAGTATGGGAGTCTCCTGGACTGAAGCTTTCTTT.

This clonotype was detected a few times. J is TRBJ1-1 and V is TRBV5-1, with D maybe TRBD1 (6 bases). Looked up from germline, CDR1 is SGHRS and CDR2 is YFSETQ. The CDR3 is 13 residues long. Trimming took off 2 bases at V and 7 bases at J, with 12 bases between the two ends. CDR3 DNA sequence: TGCGCCAGCAGCTTTTTACCAGGGGATGAAGCTTTCTTT. This translates into CASSFLPGDEAFF.

Ten or more counts support this clonotype. This chain links TRBV12-3 or TRBV12-4 with TRBJ1-1; 9 bases match TRBD1. CDR3 length: 14 amino acids. V shed 5 bases and J 3 bases; nucleotides not matched to a gene: 4. CDR3 in amino acids: CASSHWTGDTEAFF. Here the CDR3 DNA reads TGTGCCAGCAGTCACTGGACAGGGGACACTGAAGCTTTCTTT.

This clonotype was found many times. The rearrangement uses TRBV15 and TRBJ1-1; D is ambiguous. The V gene lost 4 bases and the J gene lost 0 bases, with 6 bases spanning the gap. In germline, CDR1 is LNHNV, CDR2 YYDKDF (reference sequence). The CDR3 consists of 13 residues. The CDR3 protein is CATSIMLNTEAFF. For the CDR3, the DNA is TGTGCCACCAGCATTATGCTGAACACTGAAGCTTTCTTT.

This clonotype was seen ten or more times. The V and J genes are TRBV2 and TRBJ1-2, with a weak D call TRBD1 (5 bases). Trimming removed 3 bases from V and 4 bases from J, with 9 bases in between. Germline V gene data show CDR1 as SNHLY and CDR2 as FYNNEI. The CDR3 spans 13 residues. CDR3 residues: CASSDRAAYGYTF. In DNA, the CDR3 is TGTGCCAGCAGTGACAGGGCAGCCTATGGCTACACCTTC.

This clonotype appeared a few times. The chain links TRBV7-9 to TRBJ1-1, with TRBD1 identical over 10 bases. This CDR3 comprises 14 residues. Germline V gene sequence: CDR1 SEHNR, CDR2 FQNEAQ (reference sequence). The V gene end was trimmed by 5 bases and the J gene end by 8 bases; junction bases not matched to a gene: 8. This chain's CDR3 is CASSIHGQGVEAFF. CDR3 bases: TGTGCCAGCAGCATCCATGGACAGGGGGTGGAAGCTTTCTTT.

The gene calls are TRBV5-1 and TRBJ2-3; D gene uncertain. The length of the CDR3 is 14 residues. CDR1 and CDR2 (germline): SGHRS, YFSETQ. Between the trimmed V and J ends, which lost 1 base and 2 bases, there was a span of 8 bases. CDR3 sequence (DNA): TGCGCCAGCAGCTTGCAAAGACCCACAGATACGCAGTATTTT. Its translation is CASSLQRPTDTQYF. Variable domain in full (rest from reference TRBV5-1 and TRBJ2-3): KAGVTQTPRYLIKTRGQQVTLSCSPISGHRSVSWYQQTPGQGLQFLFEYFSETQRNKGNFPGRFSGRQFSNSRSEMNVSTLELGDSALYLCASSLQRPTDTQYFGPGTRLTVL.

This clonotype was found a few times. The gene calls are TRBV3-1 and TRBJ2-7, with TRBD1 matching 8 bases. With 6 bases clipped from V and 0 bases from J, the junction kept 7 bases outside the gene matches. This CDR3 contains 15 residues. Germline assignment: CDR1 LGHDT and CDR2 YNNKEL (reference sequence). In nucleotides, the CDR3 is TGTGCCAGCAGAGGGGGGACAGGTCCCTCCTACGAGCAGTACTTC. It specifies CASRGGTGPSYEQYF.

With regard to this clonotype: One junction end disagrees with the germline gene, perhaps due to a read error. The chain couples TRBV7-8 to TRBJ1-1, with 10 bases aligning to TRBD1. CDR1 SGHVS and CDR2 FQNEAQ come from the germline V gene. The CDR3 length is 17 residues. The CDR3 protein is CATSPDRGWPMNTEAFF. In DNA, the CDR3 is TGTGCCACCAGCCCGGACAGGGGGTGGCCCATGAACACTGAAGCTTTCTTT. The full variable domain, completed using reference TRBV7-8 and TRBJ1-1, is GAGVSQSPRYKVAKRGQDVALRCDPISGHVSLFWYQQALGQGPEFLTYFQNEAQLDKSGLPSDRFFAERPEGSVSTLKIQRTQQEDSAVYLCATSPDRGWPMNTEAFFGQGTRLTVV.

Of note for this clonotype: One end of the junction does not line up with germline, which may come from a read error. The chain is built from TRBV7-2 and TRBJ2-2; 7 bases map to TRBD2. Germline V CDR1 and CDR2: SGHTA, FQGNSA. The CDR3 has 15 amino acids. CDR3 region: CASSQTLAPTGELFF. In DNA, the CDR3 is TGCGCCAGCAGCCAAACACTAGCGCCCACCGGGGAGCTGTTTTTT. The full variable domain, with the rest looked up from reference TRBV7-2 and TRBJ2-2, is GAGVSQSPSNKVTEKGKDVELRCDPISGHTALYWYRQSLGQGLEFLIYFQGNSAPDKSGLPSDRFSAERTGGSVSTLTIQRTQQEDSAVYLCASSQTLAPTGELFFGEGSRLTVL.

This clonotype was seen ten or more times. This chain uses TRBV28 with TRBJ1-2, with TRBD1 as a possible D gene (5 bases). The CDR3 totals 11 residues. Trimming took 4 bases from V and 11 from J, leaving 11 bases between them. Germline loops: CDR1 MDHEN, CDR2 SYDVKM. CDR3 sequence reads: CASSWGTGYTF. CDR3 DNA: TGTGCCAGCAGTTGGGGGACCGGGTACACCTTC.

At least ten counts were recorded for this clonotype. This chain joins TRBV7-9 and TRBJ1-1; D is ambiguous. The CDR3 loop spans 13 amino acids. Germline V gives CDR1 SEHNR, CDR2 FQNEAQ (reference sequence). Trimming removed 7 bases from V and 0 bases from J, with 9 bases in between. CDR3 in amino acids: CASIDTMNTEAFF. As DNA, the CDR3 is TGTGCCAGCATCGATACCATGAACACTGAAGCTTTCTTT.

The gene calls are TRBV5-6 and TRBJ2-5; 7 positions match TRBD2. The CDR3 totals 14 residues. CDR1 is SGHDT, CDR2 YYEEEE, per germline. The junction had 9 bases not matched to a gene; V was cut back by 6 bases and J by 4 bases. The CDR3 loop is CASMKGSGGETQYF. Here the CDR3 DNA reads TGTGCCAGCATGAAGGGGTCGGGAGGAGAGACCCAGTACTTC.

This clonotype was detected many times. CDR3 sequence reads: CASSWTGGQQYF. In DNA form, the CDR3 reads TGTGCCAGCAGTTGGACAGGGGGCCAGCAGTACTTC. The V call is TRBV28, the J call TRBJ2-7, with 11 positions matching TRBD1. J was trimmed by 8 bases and V by 4 bases; bases with no gene match: 1. CDR1 MDHEN and CDR2 SYDVKM come from the germline V gene. This CDR3 region has 12 residues.